The clone carrying this T cell receptor beta chain was counted ten times or more. Its matching antigen is unknown. The sample comes from a study of breast tumors, draining lymph nodes, adjacent tissues. Study outcomes and limitations: That most tumor T cells come from lymph nodes remained unproven.

With V trimmed by 3 bases and J by 2 bases, 4 bases remained unmatched. Germline CDR1 and CDR2: SQVTM and ANQGSEA. CDR3 length equals 14 residues. Axillary draining lymph nodes of breast cancer patients supplied the node samples. One entry per CDR3 protein results from TCRdb running MiXCR on the multiplex PCR reads. The sample includes about 130,000 distinct CDR3 sequences, around 20% of them seen just once. The sequenced material came from axillary lymph node tissue. The sequence derives from a female donor with breast cancer. Some clones in this sample may be carry-over from other donors' samples. This chain links TRBV29-1 with TRBJ2-3; 8 bases align to TRBD1. DNA for the CDR3: TGCAGCGTTGAGCTGGACAGGGTCACAGATACGCAGTATTTT. The encoded protein is CSVELDRVTDTQYF.